A selection of T cell receptor beta chains follows, all from one sample in a study of Tregs in tolerant kidney transplant recipients. Which antigens these TCRs recognize remains unknown. The assay was immunoSEQ multiplex PCR, and TCRdb's table has in-frame clones only and misses some. The sample has roughly 4,200 clones; around 60% are singletons. Material: CD8+ T cells from blood cultured with allogeneic cells. Every receptor here comes from a human donor in good health. The CDR3 runs from the conserved cysteine through the conserved F or W. The order of the fields is clone size, J gene, V gene, D gene, CDR3 length, CDR3 protein, CDR3 DNA. The D gene is left open where the match is weak. A row's size may be missing; if present it is once, few, many or a size class.

>few|TRBJ2-3|TRBV25-1|.|13
CASSDLSADTQYF
TGTGCCAGCAGTGACCTCTCAGCAGATACGCAGTATTTT
>.|TRBJ2-5|TRBV2|.|15
CASSEFGGWQETQYF
TGTGCCAGCAGTGAATTTGGGGGCTGGCAGGAGACCCAGTACTTC
>.|TRBJ2-2|TRBV29-1|TRBD2|12
CSVGGSTGELFF
TGCAGCGTGGGGGGGTCCACCGGGGAGCTGTTTTTT
>.|TRBJ1-4|TRBV2|TRBD1|16
CASGWGDRTGGGKLLF
TGTGCCAGCGGATGGGGAGACCGGACAGGGGGCGGAAAACTGCTTTTT
>few|TRBJ2-7|TRBV5-1|.|14
CASSLSGGAYEQYF
TGCGCCAGCAGCTTGAGTGGAGGGGCCTACGAGCAGTACTTC
>few|TRBJ2-7|TRBV7-9|.|14
CASSLLAEGDEQYF
TGTGCCAGCAGCTTGCTGGCAGAAGGGGACGAGCAGTACTTC
>.|TRBJ2-5|TRBV12-5|.|14
CASGLDRLGETQYF
TGTGCTAGTGGTTTGGACAGGTTGGGGGAGACCCAGTACTTC
>.|TRBJ2-6|TRBV29-1|TRBD1|23
CSVETPGVWDRGLGGSGANVLTF
TGCAGCGTCGAAACTCCGGGGGTATGGGACAGGGGGCTAGGTGGCTCTGGGGCCAACGTCCTGACTTTC
>.|TRBJ2-7|TRBV27|.|15
CASSLSPGAAYEQYF
TGTGCCAGCAGTTTATCGCCGGGGGCCGCCTACGAGCAGTACTTC
>few|TRBJ1-1|TRBV5-4|.|12
CASSGDRPEAFF
TGTGCCAGCAGCGGTGACAGGCCTGAAGCTTTCTTT
>.|TRBJ2-7|TRBV7-9|.|11
CASSGPNEQYF
TGTGCCAGCAGCGGTCCAAACGAGCAGTACTTC
>.|TRBJ2-1|TRBV11-3|.|14
CASSLAGVVNEQFF
TGTGCCAGCAGCTTAGCGGGAGTGGTCAATGAGCAGTTCTTC
>.|TRBJ1-2|TRBV5-1|TRBD1|14
CASSYRDRGDGYTF
TGCGCCAGCAGCTACCGGGACAGGGGGGATGGCTACACCTTC
>few|TRBJ2-7|TRBV21-1|.|16
CASSKLWSGGGYEQYF
TGTGCCAGCAGCAAACTGTGGAGCGGGGGGGGCTACGAGCAGTACTTC
>.|TRBJ2-7|TRBV6-5|TRBD2|13
CATRAGGPYEQYF
TGTGCCACCCGAGCGGGGGGGCCTTACGAGCAGTACTTC
>.|TRBJ1-1|TRBV13|.|17
CASSRPGVRHRDTEAFF
TGTGCCAGCAGCCGCCCGGGGGTAAGGCATCGGGACACTGAAGCTTTCTTT
>.|TRBJ1-2|TRBV6-5|TRBD1|15
CASSLDRGADYGYTF
TGTGCCAGCAGCCTCGACAGGGGGGCTGACTATGGCTACACCTTC
>few|TRBJ2-7|TRBV6-1|.|15
CASARTVEGLYEQYF
TGTGCCAGCGCCCGTACAGTGGAGGGACTCTACGAGCAGTACTTC
>.|TRBJ1-2|TRBV30|.|14
CAWSVRLADDGYTF
TGTGCCTGGAGTGTACGTCTGGCCGACGATGGCTACACCTTC
>few|TRBJ2-2|TRBV10-1|.|13
CASSELGTGELFF
TGCGCCAGCAGTGAGCTAGGAACCGGGGAGCTGTTTTTT
>.|TRBJ1-2|TRBV27|.|16
CASSSGQDPRGYGYTF
TGTGCCAGCAGTTCCGGTCAGGATCCACGGGGCTATGGCTACACCTTC
>.|TRBJ2-1|TRBV27|.|15
CASSLGGTRYNEQFF
TGTGCCAGCAGTTTAGGAGGGACTCGATACAATGAGCAGTTCTTC
>.|TRBJ2-3|TRBV19|.|10
CASSADTQYF
TGTGCCAGTAGCGCAGATACGCAGTATTTT
>.|TRBJ1-2|TRBV6-5|TRBD1|15
CASSLGQGIIYGYTF
TGTGCCAGCAGTTTGGGACAGGGTATAATCTATGGCTACACCTTC